This TCR beta chain stems from a study of radiotherapy plus CTLA-4 blockade in lung cancer. Generated by immunoSEQ multiplex PCR, the TCRdb table keeps only in-frame clones and is missing some. Of 50,000 to 70,000 clones listed, approximately 82% are singletons. The germline V gene encodes CDR1 SGHAT and CDR2 FQNNGV. There are 16 residues in the CDR3. V dropped 1 base and J dropped 0 bases, with 12 bases sitting between them. Material: peripheral blood, obtained from a patient treated with radiotherapy plus ipilimumab. The TCR was taken from a human donor with non-small cell lung cancer whose response to radiotherapy plus ipilimumab could not be evaluated. V gene TRBV11-2 combines with J gene TRBJ1-1, with D possibly TRBD1 on 6 matching bases. The CDR3 DNA reads TGTGCCAGCAGCTTAGTAGGGGGATTAGTGAACACTGAAGCTTTCTTT. Translating gives CASSLVGGLVNTEAFF.